The sequence of this TCR beta chain was determined in a study of shared clonotypes between healthy human individuals. Study-level information: Used for every donor were three CD4 naive, three CD4 memory, two CD8 naive and one CD8 memory plate.

Produced via immunoSEQ multiplex PCR; TCRdb's table is partial and in-frame only. The table lists millions of clones, around 93% of them singletons. Naive CD8 cells were CD45RO-negative, positively selected for CCR7, excluding terminally differentiated effector memory CD45RA+ cells. The CDR3 length is 15 residues. J lost 3 bases, V lost 5 bases, and 6 bases had no gene match. Germline CDR1 and CDR2: SGHAT and FQNNGV. This TCR derives from a man between 18 and 29 years old in good health. Some clones in this sample may be carry-over from other donors' samples. The V and J genes are TRBV11-2 and TRBJ2-7; 11 nucleotides agree with TRBD2. Sequencing used naive CD8+ T cells from PBMCs. The CDR3 DNA is TGTGCCAGCAGCCTACGACTAGCGGGGATCTACGAGCAGTACTTC. It yields the protein CASSLRLAGIYEQYF.